This T cell receptor beta chain was identified during a study of Graves' ophthalmopathy and Graves' hyperthyroidism. For this clonotype: The antigen is unknown.

General study results and limits: Most thyroid-expanded clonotypes exceeding 0.001 frequency were also found in blood. Cross-validated, the 13-signature model showed 87.88%/81.08% sensitivity/specificity, and 80%/75% in the test set.

Eligible hyperthyroidism cases comprised new diagnoses of under 2 months' duration in individuals aged 18 to 65. Other autoimmune diseases, uncontrolled infections, pregnancy or lactation led to the exclusion of patients. As the template, RNA transcripts were used to amplify TCR beta CDR3 regions. Second-round multiplex PCR followed a first-round RT-PCR using HTBI primers. TCRdb independently ran MiXCR on the multiplex PCR reads; one entry per CDR3 protein. The table includes roughly 1.1 million distinct CDR3 sequences, roughly 35% detected once. The sequencing input was peripheral blood or thyroid tissue (not recorded which). This receptor was taken from an adult man with Graves' hyperthyroidism.

This chain's CDR3 is CASSSSTGIREQYF. DNA of the CDR3: TGTGCCAGCAGCTCATCGACAGGAATTCGCGAGCAGTACTTC. This chain joins TRBV7-9 and TRBJ2-7; D possibly corresponds to TRBD1 (6 bases). This CDR3 region has 14 residues. Trimming took off 4 bases at V and 6 bases at J, with 16 bases between the two ends. From germline, CDR1 is SEHNR and CDR2 FQNEAQ (reference sequence).